The clone carrying this T cell receptor beta chain was seen only once. The antigen is not known. This sample was taken from a study of T cell responses to AZD1222 COVID-19 vaccine. Trimming took off 3 bases at V and 5 bases at J, with 10 bases between the two ends. In germline, CDR1 is LNHDA, CDR2 SQIVND (reference sequence). The CDR3 runs to 13 residues. Study findings and constraints: Spike-spanning, vaccine-associated CD4 TCRs were dominant at 160-218 and 743-854. Reportedly, close to half of spike-specific TCRs are directed against unmutated variant regions. It should be noted that donors were predominantly white British and more often female, and clonal diversity was possibly underestimated. Breadth and depth of Spike-specific TCRs rose after two AZD1222 doses.

This table comes from immunoSEQ multiplex PCR, and its TCRdb copy is limited to in-frame clones, with some not included. The profile shows approximately 140,000 clones, 70% to 90% of them singletons. This specimen consisted of peripheral blood, obtained on day 0 of AZD1222 vaccination. The V gene is TRBV19, the J gene TRBJ1-1, with D unclear. This TCR derives from an adult in good health. The CDR3 here is CASSMSLKTEAFF. CDR3 in DNA: TGTGCCAGTAGTATGTCGCTTAAGACTGAAGCTTTCTTT. Filled out from reference TRBV19 and TRBJ1-1, the complete variable domain reads DGGITQSPKYLFRKEGQNVTLSCEQNLNHDAMYWYRQDPGQGLRLIYYSQIVNDFQKGDIAEGYSVSREKKESFPLTVTSAQKNPTAFYLCASSMSLKTEAFFGQGTRLTVV.